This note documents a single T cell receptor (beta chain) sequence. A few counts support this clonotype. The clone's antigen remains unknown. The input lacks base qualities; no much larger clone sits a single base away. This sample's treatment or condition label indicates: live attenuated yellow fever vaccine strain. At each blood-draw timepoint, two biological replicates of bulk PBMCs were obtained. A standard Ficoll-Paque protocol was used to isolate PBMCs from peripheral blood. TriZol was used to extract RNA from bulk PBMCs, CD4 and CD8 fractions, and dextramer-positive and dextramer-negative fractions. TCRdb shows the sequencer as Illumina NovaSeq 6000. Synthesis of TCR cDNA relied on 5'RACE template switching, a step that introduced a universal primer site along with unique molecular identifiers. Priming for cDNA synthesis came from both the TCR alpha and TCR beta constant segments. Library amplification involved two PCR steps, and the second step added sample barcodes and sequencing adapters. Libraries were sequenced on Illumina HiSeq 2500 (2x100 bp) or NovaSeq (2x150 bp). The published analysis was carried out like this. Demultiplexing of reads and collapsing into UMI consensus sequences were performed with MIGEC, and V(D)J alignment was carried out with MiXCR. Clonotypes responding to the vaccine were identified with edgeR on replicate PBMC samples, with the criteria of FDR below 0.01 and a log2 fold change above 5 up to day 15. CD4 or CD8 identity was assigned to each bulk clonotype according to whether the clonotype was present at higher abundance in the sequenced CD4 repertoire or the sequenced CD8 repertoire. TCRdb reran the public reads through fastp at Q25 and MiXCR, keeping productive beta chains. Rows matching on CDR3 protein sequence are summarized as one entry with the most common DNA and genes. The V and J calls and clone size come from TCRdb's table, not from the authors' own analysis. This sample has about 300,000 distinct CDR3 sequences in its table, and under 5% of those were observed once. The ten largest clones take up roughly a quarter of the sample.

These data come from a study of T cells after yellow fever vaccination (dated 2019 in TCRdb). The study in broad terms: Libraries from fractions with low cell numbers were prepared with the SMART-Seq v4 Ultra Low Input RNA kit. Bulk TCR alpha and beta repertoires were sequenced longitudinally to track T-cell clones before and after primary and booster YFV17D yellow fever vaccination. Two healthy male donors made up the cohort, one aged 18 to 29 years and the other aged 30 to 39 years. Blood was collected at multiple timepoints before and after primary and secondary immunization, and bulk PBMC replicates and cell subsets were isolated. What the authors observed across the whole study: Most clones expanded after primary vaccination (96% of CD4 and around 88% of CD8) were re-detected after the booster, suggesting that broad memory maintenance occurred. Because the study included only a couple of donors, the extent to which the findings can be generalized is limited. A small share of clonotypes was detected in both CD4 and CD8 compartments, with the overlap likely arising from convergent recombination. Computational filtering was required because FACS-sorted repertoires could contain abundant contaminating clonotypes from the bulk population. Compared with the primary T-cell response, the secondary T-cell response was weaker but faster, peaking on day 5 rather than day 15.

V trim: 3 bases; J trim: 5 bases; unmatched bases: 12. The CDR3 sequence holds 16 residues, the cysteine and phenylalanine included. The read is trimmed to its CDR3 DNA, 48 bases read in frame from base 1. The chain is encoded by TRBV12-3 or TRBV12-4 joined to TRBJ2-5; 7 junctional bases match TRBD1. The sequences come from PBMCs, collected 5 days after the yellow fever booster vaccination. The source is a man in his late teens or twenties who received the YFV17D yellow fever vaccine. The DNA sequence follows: TGTGCCAGCAGTTTTGGGTCGGGTGACAGGGATGAGACCCAGTACTTC. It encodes CASSFGSGDRDETQYF.